A selection of T cell receptor beta chains follows, all from one sample in a study of post-analysis software for immune sequencing data. TCRdb passed the PCR reads through MiXCR, listing each CDR3 protein once. The sample consists of fewer than 600,000 distinct CDR3 sequences, less than 45% of them appearing once. The material sequenced was blood. These receptors all come from a girl aged 5 to 17 with multiple sclerosis. The CDR3 runs from the conserved cysteine through the conserved F or W. The D gene is left open where the match is weak. Size values are once, few and many counts, or a class for expanded clones, and some rows have none.

size: few; J: TRBJ2-4; D: .; V: TRBV7-3; DNA: TGTGCCAGCAGCCCGAATACGAGGAGGGAAAACATTCAGTACTTC; CDR3: CASSPNTRRENIQYF
size: .; J: TRBJ2-5; D: .; V: TRBV19; DNA: TGTGCCAGTAGTATATCAGGGTATAGAGAGACCCAGTACTTC; CDR3: CASSISGYRETQYF
size: .; J: TRBJ2-5; D: .; V: TRBV6-1; DNA: TGTGCCAGCATGCAGGGTCCGGGGGAGACCCAGTACTTC; CDR3: CASMQGPGETQYF
size: .; J: TRBJ2-1; D: TRBD2; V: TRBV20-1; DNA: TGCAGTGCTTTTAGCGGGAGTAATGCCTACAATGAGCAGTTCTTC; CDR3: CSAFSGSNAYNEQFF
size: .; J: TRBJ2-1; D: .; V: TRBV5-1; DNA: TGCGCCAGCACCCTGGACTTACTAAAGCAGTTCTTC; CDR3: CASTLDLLKQFF
size: .; J: TRBJ2-1; D: .; V: TRBV6-5; DNA: TGTGCCGGCAGCTCCAGGAGTAGGTCCTACAATGAGCAGTTCTTC; CDR3: CAGSSRSRSYNEQFF
size: .; J: TRBJ2-1; D: .; V: TRBV24-1; DNA: TGTGCCACCAGTGATTTGAGTGACAGGGGTCCGGGGGGCAATGAGCAGTTCTTC; CDR3: CATSDLSDRGPGGNEQFF
size: .; J: TRBJ2-7; D: .; V: TRBV20-1; DNA: TGCAGTGCCGTAATAGGATCAGGAGTCGAGCAGTACTTC; CDR3: CSAVIGSGVEQYF
size: few; J: TRBJ2-7; D: TRBD2; V: TRBV28; DNA: TGTGCCAGCAGAATTCTAGCGGGACCCTACGAGCAGTACTTC; CDR3: CASRILAGPYEQYF
size: .; J: TRBJ2-1; D: .; V: TRBV20-1; DNA: TGCAGTGCTAGTAAGACTACCTACAATGAGCAGTTCTTC; CDR3: CSASKTTYNEQFF
size: once; J: TRBJ1-1; D: .; V: TRBV11-2; DNA: TGTGCCAGCAGCTCGGGGTTCGGGAGGGTCACTGAAGCTTTCTTT; CDR3: CASSSGFGRVTEAFF
size: .; J: TRBJ1-1; D: TRBD1; V: TRBV28; DNA: TGTGCCAGCAGTTCGACCGGACAGGGCCCCACTGAAGCTTTCTTT; CDR3: CASSSTGQGPTEAFF
size: .; J: TRBJ2-1; D: TRBD1; V: TRBV20-1; DNA: TGCAGTGCCCGGGTCGGGACAGAGAACAATGAGCAGTTCTTC; CDR3: CSARVGTENNEQFF
size: .; J: TRBJ1-5; D: .; V: TRBV28; DNA: TGTGCCAGCAGTTCGGACCTGTATAGCAATCAGCCCCAGCATTTT; CDR3: CASSSDLYSNQPQHF
size: .; J: TRBJ2-7; D: TRBD1; V: TRBV9; DNA: TGTGCCGGCAGCGCCGACAGGGGGCTGGGATACGAGCAGTACTTC; CDR3: CAGSADRGLGYEQYF
size: .; J: TRBJ1-5; D: .; V: TRBV12-3/TRBV12-4; DNA: TGTGCCAGCAGTTATTTGGGTAGAAGCAATCAGCCCCAGCATTTT; CDR3: CASSYLGRSNQPQHF
size: .; J: TRBJ2-7; D: TRBD2; V: TRBV5-1; DNA: TGCGCCAGCAGCCCTGTGGGGGGGACCTACGAGCAGTACTTC; CDR3: CASSPVGGTYEQYF
size: .; J: TRBJ2-5; D: .; V: TRBV28; DNA: TGTGCCAGCACCATCACAGCCTTCCAAGAGACCCAGTACTTC; CDR3: CASTITAFQETQYF
size: .; J: TRBJ2-2; D: TRBD1; V: TRBV11-2; DNA: TGTGCCAGCAGCTTGAGACAGGACAGGGGGTCGGGCACCGGGGAGCTGTTTTTT; CDR3: CASSLRQDRGSGTGELFF
size: .; J: TRBJ1-2; D: .; V: TRBV7-2; DNA: TGTGCCAGCAGCTTAGATCACCAGCTCCCCAGTATCTATGGCTACACCTTC; CDR3: CASSLDHQLPSIYGYTF
size: few; J: TRBJ1-1; D: TRBD1; V: TRBV9; DNA: TGTGCCAGCAGCCCAAGACAGGGGGGTGAAGCTTTCTTT; CDR3: CASSPRQGGEAFF
size: few; J: TRBJ2-3; D: .; V: TRBV24-1; DNA: TGTGCCACCAGTGATTGGGGGTTGGGTTCCACAGATACGCAGTATTTT; CDR3: CATSDWGLGSTDTQYF
size: .; J: TRBJ2-3; D: .; V: TRBV7-8; DNA: TGTGCCAGCAGCCAAGGGGGAGGAGGAGATACGCAGTATTTT; CDR3: CASSQGGGGDTQYF
size: .; J: TRBJ1-5; D: .; V: TRBV20-1; DNA: TGCAGTGCGCGACAGAGGCCCTATAGCAATCAGCCCCAGCATTTT; CDR3: CSARQRPYSNQPQHF
size: few; J: TRBJ1-1; D: .; V: TRBV5-1; DNA: TGCGCCAGCAGGACAGCCCAGCACTTCGGAGCTTTCTTT; CDR3: CASRTAQHFGAFF
size: few; J: TRBJ2-3; D: TRBD1; V: TRBV7-2; DNA: TGTGCCAGCAGCCAAACAGGGGAAGATACGCAGTATTTT; CDR3: CASSQTGEDTQYF
size: once; J: TRBJ2-7; D: TRBD1; V: TRBV24-1; DNA: TGTGCCACCAGTGATAGAAGGGGGCCGGCGGGCGAGCAGTACTTC; CDR3: CATSDRRGPAGEQYF
size: .; J: TRBJ2-7; D: TRBD2; V: TRBV28; DNA: TGTGCCAGCAGTTTAATAGCGGGAGGGCCCTACGAGCAGTACTTC; CDR3: CASSLIAGGPYEQYF
size: few; J: TRBJ2-3; D: .; V: TRBV20-1; DNA: TGCAGTGCTAGATCTCCCGGGGGTTACCCAGATACGCAGTATTTT; CDR3: CSARSPGGYPDTQYF
size: .; J: TRBJ2-7; D: TRBD1; V: TRBV3-1; DNA: TGTGCCACCGGACAGGGCCCCTACGAGCAGTACTTC; CDR3: CATGQGPYEQYF
size: once; J: TRBJ2-1; D: .; V: TRBV20-1; DNA: TGCAGTGCTAGTTACGGAAACAGTGAGCAGTTCTTC; CDR3: CSASYGNSEQFF
size: .; J: TRBJ2-5; D: .; V: TRBV15; DNA: TGTGCCGCCAGCAGAGATGACAGTCAAGAGACCCAGTACTTC; CDR3: CAASRDDSQETQYF
size: .; J: TRBJ2-1; D: TRBD1; V: TRBV28; DNA: TGTGCCAGCAGTCGCCTCTCGGGACAGGGGAGAGAGACCCAGTTCTTC; CDR3: CASSRLSGQGRETQFF
size: .; J: TRBJ2-3; D: TRBD1; V: TRBV20-1; DNA: TGCAGTGCTATACAGGGGCTCGGCACAGATACGCAGTATTTT; CDR3: CSAIQGLGTDTQYF
size: .; J: TRBJ2-1; D: .; V: TRBV4-1; DNA: TGCGCCAGCAGCCAAGAAGGCGGGACCGTCTCCTACAATGAGCAGTTCTTC; CDR3: CASSQEGGTVSYNEQFF
size: .; J: TRBJ2-1; D: .; V: TRBV7-9; DNA: TGTGCCAGTGGACTCGATTACAATGAGCAGTTCTTC; CDR3: CASGLDYNEQFF
size: .; J: TRBJ2-2; D: TRBD1; V: TRBV7-9; DNA: TGTGCCAGCAGCTTAGGTCTATTCGTGAGGACAGGGGAGACCGGGGAGCTGTTTTTT; CDR3: CASSLGLFVRTGETGELFF
size: .; J: TRBJ2-3; D: .; V: TRBV12-3/TRBV12-4; DNA: TGTGCCAGCAGTTTTGTGGCTAGCAGGCACACAGATACGCAGTATTTT; CDR3: CASSFVASRHTDTQYF
size: few; J: TRBJ1-6; D: TRBD1; V: TRBV20-1; DNA: TGCAGTGCCCCCGGACAGGGTAATTCACCCCTCCACTTT; CDR3: CSAPGQGNSPLHF
size: .; J: TRBJ2-1; D: TRBD1; V: TRBV7-3; DNA: TGTGCCAGCAGCGGCCCCGGGACAGGGACCCGAGGGGAAAAAATTGATGAGCAGTTCTTC; CDR3: CASSGPGTGTRGEKIDEQFF
size: .; J: TRBJ2-3; D: TRBD2; V: TRBV5-1; DNA: TGCGCCAGCAGCTTGGCCGGGACTACCACAGATACGCAGTATTTT; CDR3: CASSLAGTTTDTQYF
size: .; J: TRBJ1-4; D: .; V: TRBV12-3/TRBV12-4; DNA: TGTACCAGCAGCTCGTACGACGAAAAACTGTTTTTT; CDR3: CTSSSYDEKLFF
size: .; J: TRBJ2-5; D: TRBD2; V: TRBV5-1; DNA: TGCGCCAGCCGCCCAAAGGGGGTAGCGGGAGAAGAGACCCAGTACTTC; CDR3: CASRPKGVAGEETQYF
size: .; J: TRBJ2-1; D: TRBD2; V: TRBV10-3; DNA: TGTGCCATCAGACCTGGACTAGCGGGAGGCAATGAGCAGTTCTTC; CDR3: CAIRPGLAGGNEQFF
size: .; J: TRBJ2-2; D: TRBD2; V: TRBV9; DNA: TGTGCCAGCAGCGCCCCACGGGGGACTAGCGATGGGTCCGGGGAGCTGTTTTTT; CDR3: CASSAPRGTSDGSGELFF
size: few; J: TRBJ1-4; D: .; V: TRBV7-9; DNA: TGTGCCAGCTCTTTTGAGGGGGTGACTAATGAAAAACTGTTTTTT; CDR3: CASSFEGVTNEKLFF
size: .; J: TRBJ2-7; D: TRBD2; V: TRBV9; DNA: TGTGCCAGCAGCGTAGGCACCGGGACTATAGTAGGCGAGCAGTACTTC; CDR3: CASSVGTGTIVGEQYF
size: .; J: TRBJ2-3; D: .; V: TRBV6-5; DNA: TGTGCCAGCAGTTACGATGCTAGCTTTACAGATACGCAGTATTTT; CDR3: CASSYDASFTDTQYF
size: .; J: TRBJ1-3; D: .; V: TRBV7-9; DNA: TGTGCCAGCAGCTGGAAAGACTCTGGAAACACCATATATTTT; CDR3: CASSWKDSGNTIYF
size: few; J: TRBJ2-1; D: TRBD2; V: TRBV4-1; DNA: TGCGCCAGCAGCCAAGGTTCAGGACTAGCTCACAATGAGCAGTTCTTC; CDR3: CASSQGSGLAHNEQFF
size: .; J: TRBJ2-1; D: TRBD1; V: TRBV6-2/TRBV6-3; DNA: TGTGCCAGCATCGGACAGGGGCGGGGTGAGCAGTTCTTC; CDR3: CASIGQGRGEQFF
size: few; J: TRBJ2-6; D: .; V: TRBV5-1; DNA: TGCGCCAGCAGCTCCGATTTGGCTGGGGCCAACGTCCTGACTTTC; CDR3: CASSSDLAGANVLTF
size: .; J: TRBJ1-1; D: .; V: TRBV28; DNA: TGTGCCAGCATCAGTTCGACGACCTCCTCCGGGACGGTTGACATGAACACTGAAGCTTTCTTT; CDR3: CASISSTTSSGTVDMNTEAFF